What follows are 29 T cell receptor beta chains derived from one specimen sequenced in a study of blood T cell repertoires in COVID-19. Some clones are missing from TCRdb's copy, which holds only in-frame ones; the method was immunoSEQ multiplex PCR. Of 300,000 to 400,000 clones detected, over 75% appear once; the ten largest clones hold roughly 7%. Sequencing was performed on peripheral blood. The receptors here all came from a human donor in a cohort sampled during active COVID-19.

This clone was counted a few times. The chain employs TRBV10-3 and TRBJ1-1; 8 bases map to TRBD1. V was pared by 1 base and J by 4 bases, with 5 bases of the junction left unmatched. Germline CDR1 is ENHRY and CDR2 is SYGVKD. The length of the CDR3 is 15 residues. CDR3 coding DNA: TGTGCCATCAGTGAGTTGGACAGGGTGGGCACTGAAGCTTTCTTT. Translation gives CAISELDRVGTEAFF.

The V call is TRBV24-1, the J call TRBJ2-7; 7 nucleotides line up with TRBD2. The CDR3 has 15 residues. Germline assignment: CDR1 KGHDR and CDR2 SFDVKD. Trimming cost V 5 bases and J 6 bases; bases outside gene matches: 12. The CDR3 loop is CATSAGLAEPVEQYF. CDR3 nucleotides: TGTGCCACCAGTGCCGGGCTAGCGGAACCCGTCGAGCAGTACTTC.

The sample holds one count of this clone. J is TRBJ2-3 and V is TRBV2, with D hard to call. The CDR3 is 14 residues long. V lost 4 bases and J 6 bases, leaving 14 bases between the germline ends. In germline, CDR1 is SNHLY, CDR2 FYNNEI. The CDR3 protein is CASSVDQVADTQYF. The CDR3 DNA follows: TGTGCCAGCAGTGTAGACCAGGTCGCGGATACGCAGTATTTT.

Comments on this clone: This sample includes further DNA sequences coding for the same CDR3. The genes are TRBV3-1 (or the pseudogene TRBV3-2) and TRBJ1-1, with a possible D match to TRBD1 (6 bases). In germline, CDR1 is LGHDT, CDR2 YNNKEL (reference sequence). This CDR3 comprises 13 residues. Trimming stripped 6 bases from V and 1 base from J, with 9 bases between. CDR3 bases: TGTGCCAGCAGTCAACAGGGGAACACTGAAGCTTTCTTT. Protein sequence: CASSQQGNTEAFF.

V usage is TRBV4-2 and J usage is TRBJ1-5, with D uncertain. CDR1 and CDR2 (germline): LGHNA, YNFKEQ. The CDR3 sequence is 15 residues long. V was shortened by 1 base and J by 3 bases, with 10 bases between the two germline ends. DNA of the CDR3: TGTGCCAGCAGCCAAGGGAGAATCCCCAATCAGCCCCAGCATTTT. It specifies CASSQGRIPNQPQHF.

The CDR3: CASSYSRTGATEAFF. The CDR3 DNA sequence: TGTGCCAGCAGTTATTCCCGGACAGGGGCCACTGAAGCTTTCTTT. V is TRBV6-5 and J is TRBJ1-1; 9 bases map to TRBD1. V dropped 3 bases and J dropped 4; count of bases not matched to a gene: 6. CDR3 length: 15 residues. Germline V gene lookup returns CDR1 MNHEY and CDR2 SVGAGI.

The J gene is TRBJ1-1, the V gene TRBV9; tentative D call: TRBD1 (6 bases). V was trimmed by 4 bases and J by 1 base, leaving 14 bases between them. This CDR3 is 15 amino acids long. The germline gives CDR1 SGDLS, CDR2 YYNGEE. Here the CDR3 DNA reads TGTGCCAGCAGCATCACTCCGGGACAGAACACTGAAGCTTTCTTT. Amino acid sequence: CASSITPGQNTEAFF.

This chain uses TRBV27 with TRBJ1-1; D gene unclear. Germline loops: CDR1 MNHEY, CDR2 SMNVEV (reference sequence). This CDR3 comprises 13 residues. V was pared by 6 bases and J by 1 base, with 9 bases between. CDR3 sequence (DNA): TGTGCCAGCAGGGAGAGGGCGAACACTGAAGCTTTCTTT. This codes for CASRERANTEAFF.

The J gene is TRBJ1-1, the V gene TRBV5-4; tentative D call: TRBD1 (5 bases). CDR1 and CDR2 from the germline V gene are SGHNT and YYREEE (reference sequence). V lost 0 bases, J lost 5 bases, and 11 bases lay in between. The CDR3 runs 14 residues. The CDR3 nucleotides are TGTGCCAGCAGCTTGGAGTGGGGGGGGACTGAAGCTTTCTTT. It translates to CASSLEWGGTEAFF.

This clone has just one count. The J gene is TRBJ1-2, the V gene TRBV5-1, with 8 bases matching TRBD1. The CDR3 sequence is 15 residues long. V trimming: 0 bases; J trimming: 4 bases; junction bases outside the gene matches: 5. Germline CDR1 and CDR2: SGHRS and YFSETQ. The CDR3 bases are TGCGCCAGCAGCTTGGGGGGACAGGACCTCTATGGCTACACCTTC. This sequence encodes CASSLGGQDLYGYTF. The variable domain in full, with the rest retrieved from reference TRBV5-1 and TRBJ1-2, is KAGVTQTPRYLIKTRGQQVTLSCSPISGHRSVSWYQQTPGQGLQFLFEYFSETQRNKGNFPGRFSGRQFSNSRSEMNVSTLELGDSALYLCASSLGGQDLYGYTFGSGTRLTVV.

This clone was recorded only once. The chain is built from TRBV5-8 and TRBJ1-3; D is unresolved. Germline assignment: CDR1 SGHTS and CDR2 YDEGEE. The CDR3 runs to 12 residues. V shed 1 base and J shed 5 bases, with 4 bases lying between them. The CDR3 coding sequence is TGTGCCAGCAGCTTGAGCCGAAACACCATATATTTT. Translated: CASSLSRNTIYF.

This clone was counted only a few times. The rearrangement joins TRBV7-9 to TRBJ1-2, with 8 bases matching TRBD1. The CDR3 runs to 14 residues. Trimming removed 5 bases from V and 6 bases from J; junction bases left unmatched: 8. Looked up from germline, CDR1 is SEHNR and CDR2 is FQNEAQ (reference sequence). CDR3 residues: CASSPQGEANGYTF. Here the CDR3 DNA reads TGTGCCAGCAGCCCACAGGGGGAAGCCAATGGCTACACCTTC.

This chain connects TRBV5-4 to TRBJ1-1; a possible D gene is TRBD1 (5 bases). Germline V gene lookup returns CDR1 SGHNT and CDR2 YYREEE (reference sequence). Trimming shortened V by 0 bases and J by 6 bases, and 15 bases separated the two germline ends. The CDR3 has 15 amino acids. This chain's CDR3 is CASSLVGSQGAEAFF. The CDR3, as DNA: TGTGCCAGCAGCTTGGTTGGATCTCAAGGGGCTGAAGCTTTCTTT.

The V gene is TRBV5-4, the J gene TRBJ2-1, with a weak D call TRBD1 (5 bases). This CDR3 region has 12 residues. The germline V gene has CDR1 SGHNT and CDR2 YYREEE (reference sequence). Trimming stripped 3 bases from V and 7 bases from J, with 8 bases between. CDR3 protein: CASSSPGNEQFF. CDR3 bases: TGTGCCAGCAGCTCTCCAGGGAATGAGCAGTTCTTC.

This clone has only one observation. The V and J genes are TRBV25-1 and TRBJ2-3; tentative D call: TRBD2 (6 bases). This CDR3 is 15 amino acids long. Deletions cut 2 bases from V and 4 bases from J, with 13 bases between. Germline V gene sequence: CDR1 MGHDK, CDR2 SYGVNS. CDR3 sequence reads: CASSEPQTSSDTQYF. CDR3 DNA: TGTGCCAGCAGTGAACCCCAGACTAGTTCAGATACGCAGTATTTT.

The chain joins TRBV5-5 to TRBJ1-1, with D hard to call. The CDR3 has 15 residues. Germline CDR1 reads SGHKS; CDR2 reads YYEKEE (reference sequence). V dropped 0 bases and J dropped 0 bases, with 9 bases sitting between them. This chain's CDR3 is CASSLDPGLNTEAFF. CDR3 DNA: TGTGCCAGCAGCTTGGATCCGGGATTGAACACTGAAGCTTTCTTT.

The chain links TRBV10-2 to TRBJ2-7, with 9 bases that match TRBD1. Germline V gene data show CDR1 as WSHSY and CDR2 as SAAADI. V gave up 6 bases and J gave up 5 bases; unmatched junction bases: 11. This CDR3 has 15 amino acids. The CDR3 DNA reads TGCGCCAGCAGGCATCCCGGGACAGGGTTAGACGAGCAGTACTTC. Translation gives CASRHPGTGLDEQYF.

This rearrangement joins TRBV6-4 to TRBJ1-1; TRBD1 aligns across 9 bases. The J segment lost 6 bases and the V segment lost 5 bases, leaving 10 bases of the junction unmatched. Germline loops: CDR1 MRHNA, CDR2 SNTAGT. The CDR3 runs 15 residues. This chain's CDR3 is CASSQSSDRGAEAFF. CDR3 nucleotides: TGTGCCAGCAGTCAATCTTCGGACAGGGGCGCTGAAGCTTTCTTT.

The gene calls are TRBV10-1 and TRBJ2-1, with 9 bases fitting TRBD1. The junction had 11 bases not matched to a gene; V was cut back by 0 bases and J by 5 bases. The CDR3 runs 18 residues. Germline CDR1 WNHNN, CDR2 SYGVQD (reference sequence). DNA for the CDR3: TGCGCCAGCAGTGAGTCGACGTGGGGACAGGGCGTCAACAATGAGCAGTTCTTC. Protein: CASSESTWGQGVNNEQFF.

The CDR3 sequence: CASSAEGPNEKLFF. The CDR3 DNA follows: TGTGCCAGCAGTGCGGAGGGCCCTAATGAAAAACTGTTTTTT. The chain combines TRBV25-1 with TRBJ1-4; D is ambiguous. The germline V and J ends were trimmed by 4 bases and 3 bases, with 9 bases remaining between them. Germline CDR1 reads MGHDK; CDR2 reads SYGVNS. The CDR3 has 14 residues.

The chain uses TRBV7-3 and TRBJ2-7; a possible D gene is TRBD1 (6 bases). Germline CDR1 reads SGHTA; CDR2 reads FQGTGA. The V and J ends lost 0 bases and 6 bases respectively, with 12 bases between them. This CDR3 spans 14 amino acids. This CDR3 reads CASSLTITGTEQYF. The CDR3 DNA reads as TGTGCCAGCAGCTTAACCATTACAGGGACCGAGCAGTACTTC.

This chain links TRBV2 with TRBJ2-2; 8 bases map to TRBD1. V lost 8 bases and J lost 7; bases outside the gene matches: 12. Germline V gives CDR1 SNHLY, CDR2 FYNNEI. CDR3 length equals 15 residues. CDR3 loop: CASRGQGASIGELFF. Here the CDR3 DNA reads TGTGCCAGCCGAGGGCAGGGGGCTTCAATCGGGGAGCTGTTTTTT.

The rearrangement links TRBV2 to TRBJ1-3; 7 bases align to TRBD1. Germline CDR1 reads SNHLY; CDR2 reads FYNNEI. The CDR3 sequence is 15 residues long. J lost 2 bases, V lost 6 bases, and 7 bases had no gene match. As DNA, the CDR3 is TGTGCCAGCAGGGCATTGCAGGGGGCTGGAAACACCATATATTTT. Amino acids: CASRALQGAGNTIYF.

This clone was detected a few times. The CDR3, as DNA: TGTGCCAGCAGTTGGGGACTAGCGTACAATGAGCAGTTCTTC. Its translation is CASSWGLAYNEQFF. V is TRBV6-5 and J is TRBJ2-1; the match to TRBD2 covers 10 bases. This CDR3 has 14 residues. The trim removed 4 bases at V and 4 bases at J, leaving 1 base unmatched. Germline CDR1 reads MNHEY; CDR2 reads SVGAGI.

This chain uses TRBV15 with TRBJ1-2; 8 bases are shared with TRBD1. V was pared by 0 bases and J by 4 bases, with 4 bases of the junction left unmatched. In germline, CDR1 is LNHNV, CDR2 YYDKDF (reference sequence). This CDR3 spans 15 amino acids. The DNA of the CDR3 is TGTGCCACCAGCAGAGATAGTCAGGGGGCCTATGGCTACACCTTC. Translated: CATSRDSQGAYGYTF.

The chain uses TRBV4-2 and TRBJ2-1; weak D call: TRBD2 (6 bases). The length of the CDR3 is 15 residues. Looked up from germline, CDR1 is LGHNA and CDR2 is YNFKEQ. Trimming left V 4 bases short and J 0 bases short, with 10 bases between. CDR3 DNA: TGTGCCAGCAGCCGCGGGGAAAGCTCCTACAATGAGCAGTTCTTC. Its translation: CASSRGESSYNEQFF.

The chain links TRBV9 to TRBJ2-1; 11 bases agree with TRBD2. This CDR3 is 14 amino acids long. Germline loops: CDR1 SGDLS, CDR2 YYNGEE. V was pared by 4 bases and J by 8 bases, with 5 bases of the junction left unmatched. This CDR3 is CASSPSGGTDEQFF. The CDR3 region has the DNA TGTGCCAGCAGCCCTAGCGGGGGGACCGATGAGCAGTTCTTC.

The genes are TRBV29-1 and TRBJ1-3, with D uncertain. V shed 0 bases and J shed 3 bases, with 9 bases lying between them. CDR3 size: 14 residues. Germline assignment: CDR1 SQVTM and CDR2 ANQGSEA. The DNA of the CDR3 is TGCAGCGTTGAAGATATGGCTTATGGAAACACCATATATTTT. Protein product: CSVEDMAYGNTIYF.

The V gene is TRBV24-1, the J gene TRBJ1-2; D gene ambiguous. The CDR3 totals 16 residues. V was shortened by 0 bases and J by 9 bases, with 19 bases between the two germline ends. Germline V gene data show CDR1 as KGHDR and CDR2 as SFDVKD. The CDR3 reads CATSDLSPGFAVSYTF. The CDR3 DNA follows: TGTGCCACCAGTGATTTGAGTCCGGGTTTCGCTGTAAGCTACACCTTC.